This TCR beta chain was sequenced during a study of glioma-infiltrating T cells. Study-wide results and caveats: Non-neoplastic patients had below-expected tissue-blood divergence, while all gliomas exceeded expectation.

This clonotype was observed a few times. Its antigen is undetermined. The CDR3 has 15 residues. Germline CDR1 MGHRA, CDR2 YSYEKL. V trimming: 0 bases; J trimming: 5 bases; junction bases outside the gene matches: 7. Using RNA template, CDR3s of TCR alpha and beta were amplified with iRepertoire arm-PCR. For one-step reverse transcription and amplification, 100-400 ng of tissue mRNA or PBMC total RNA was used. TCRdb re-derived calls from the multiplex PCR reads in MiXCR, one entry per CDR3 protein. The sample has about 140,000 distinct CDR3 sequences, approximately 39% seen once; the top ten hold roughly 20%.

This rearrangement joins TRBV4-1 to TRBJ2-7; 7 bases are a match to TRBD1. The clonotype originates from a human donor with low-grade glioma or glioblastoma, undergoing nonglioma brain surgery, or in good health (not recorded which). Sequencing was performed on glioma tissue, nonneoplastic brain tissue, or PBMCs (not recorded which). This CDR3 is CASSQDLGGRDEQYF. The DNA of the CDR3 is TGCGCCAGCAGCCAAGATCTAGGGGGCAGGGACGAGCAGTACTTC.